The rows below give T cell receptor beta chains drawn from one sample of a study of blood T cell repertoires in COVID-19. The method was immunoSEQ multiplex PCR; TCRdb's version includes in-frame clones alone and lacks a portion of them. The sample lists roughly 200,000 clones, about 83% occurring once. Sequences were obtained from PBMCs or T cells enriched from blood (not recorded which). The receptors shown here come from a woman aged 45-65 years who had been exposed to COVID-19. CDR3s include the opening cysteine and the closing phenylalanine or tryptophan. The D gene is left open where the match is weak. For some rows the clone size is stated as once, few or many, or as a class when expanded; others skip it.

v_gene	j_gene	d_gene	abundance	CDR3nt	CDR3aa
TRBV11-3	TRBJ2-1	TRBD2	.	TGTGCCAGCAGCTTAGTAGCTAGCGGGGGCCCTAACCATGAGCAGTTCTTC	CASSLVASGGPNHEQFF
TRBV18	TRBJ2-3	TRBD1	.	TGTGCCAGCTCATCGGACAGGGGAACAGATACGCAGTATTTT	CASSSDRGTDTQYF
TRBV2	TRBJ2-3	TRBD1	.	TGTGCCAGCAGCTCCTTCGGTGGACAGGCCGCAGATACGCAGTATTTT	CASSSFGGQAADTQYF
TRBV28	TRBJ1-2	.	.	TGTGCCAGCAGCTCCAAGGGGGGGAGCTATGGCTACACCTTC	CASSSKGGSYGYTF
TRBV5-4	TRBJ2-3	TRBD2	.	TGTGCCAGCAGCTTCGGGGGGTTCACAGATACGCAGTATTTT	CASSFGGFTDTQYF
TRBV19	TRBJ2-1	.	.	TGTGCCAGTAGTAAGACTACCAACTCCTACAATGAGCAGTTCTTC	CASSKTTNSYNEQFF
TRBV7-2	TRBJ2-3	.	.	TGTGCCAGCAGCTCCCTCGGGAGCACAGATACGCAGTATTTT	CASSSLGSTDTQYF
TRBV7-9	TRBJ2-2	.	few	TGTGCCAGCAGCTTGGGCAGGGGAGATGTCGGGGAGCTGTTTTTT	CASSLGRGDVGELFF
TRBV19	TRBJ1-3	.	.	TGTGCCAGTAGCAAGGCAGGGCGTTTCTCCGGAAACACCATATATTTT	CASSKAGRFSGNTIYF
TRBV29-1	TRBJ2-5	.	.	TGCAGCGTTTCAGTGTACCAAGAGACCCAGTACTTC	CSVSVYQETQYF
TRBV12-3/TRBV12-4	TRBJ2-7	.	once	TGTGCCAGCAGTTTAGGGGGGCCCGAGCAGTACTTC	CASSLGGPEQYF
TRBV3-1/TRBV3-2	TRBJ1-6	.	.	TGTGCCAGCAGCCGGCGGGTACCCTTCGATAATTCACCCCTCCACTTT	CASSRRVPFDNSPLHF
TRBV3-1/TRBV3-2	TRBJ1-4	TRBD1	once	TGTGCCAGCAGCCAGCGCAGGGGGCTAGATGAAAAACTGTTTTTT	CASSQRRGLDEKLFF
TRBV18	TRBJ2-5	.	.	TGTGCCAGCTCACCCTGGGCCCTTGCAGAGACCCAGTACTTC	CASSPWALAETQYF
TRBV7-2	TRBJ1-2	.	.	TGTGCCAGCAGCACCACTCGTAGTACAGGGAATTCGGGGGGCTACACCTTC	CASSTTRSTGNSGGYTF
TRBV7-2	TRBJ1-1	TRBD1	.	TGTGCCAGCAGCTTCCTCAGGGGCGGGGACAGGGGGCGCAACACTGAAGCTTTCTTT	CASSFLRGGDRGRNTEAFF